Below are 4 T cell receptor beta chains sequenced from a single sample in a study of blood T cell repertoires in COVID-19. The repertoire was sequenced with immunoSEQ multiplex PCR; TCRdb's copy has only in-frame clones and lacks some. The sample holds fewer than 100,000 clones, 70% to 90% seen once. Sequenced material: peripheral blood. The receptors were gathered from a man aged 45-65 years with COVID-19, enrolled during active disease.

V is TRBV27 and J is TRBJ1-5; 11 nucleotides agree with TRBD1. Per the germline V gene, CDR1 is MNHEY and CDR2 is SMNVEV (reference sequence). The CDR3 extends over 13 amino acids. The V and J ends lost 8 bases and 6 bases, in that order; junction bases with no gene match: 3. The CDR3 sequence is CASGTGGVQPQHF. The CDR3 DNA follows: TGTGCCAGCGGGACAGGGGGTGTTCAGCCCCAGCATTTT.

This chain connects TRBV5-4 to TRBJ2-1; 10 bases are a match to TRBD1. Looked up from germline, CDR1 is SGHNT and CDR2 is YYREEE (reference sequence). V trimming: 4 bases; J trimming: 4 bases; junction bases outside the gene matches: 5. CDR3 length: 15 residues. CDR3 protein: CASSADRGFYNEQFF. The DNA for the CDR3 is TGTGCCAGCAGCGCGGACAGGGGGTTTTACAATGAGCAGTTCTTC. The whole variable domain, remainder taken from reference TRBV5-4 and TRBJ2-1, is ETGVTQSPTHLIKTRGQQVTLRCSSQSGHNTVSWYQQALGQGPQFIFQYYREEENGRGNFPPRFSGLQFPNYSSELNVNALELDDSALYLCASSADRGFYNEQFFGPGTRLTVL.

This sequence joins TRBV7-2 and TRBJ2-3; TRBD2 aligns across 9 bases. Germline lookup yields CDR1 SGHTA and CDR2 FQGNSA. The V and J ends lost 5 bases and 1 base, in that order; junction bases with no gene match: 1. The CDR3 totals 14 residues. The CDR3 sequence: CASSRTSGTDTQYF. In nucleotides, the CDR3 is TGTGCCAGCAGCAGGACTAGCGGCACAGATACGCAGTATTTT.

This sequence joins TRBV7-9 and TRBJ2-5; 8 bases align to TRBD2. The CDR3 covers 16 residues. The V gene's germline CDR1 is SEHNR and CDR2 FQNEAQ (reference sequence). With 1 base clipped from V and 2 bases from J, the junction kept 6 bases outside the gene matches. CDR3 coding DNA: TGTGCCAGCAGCTTAGTGCTAGCGGGCCTACAAGAGACCCAGTACTTC. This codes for CASSLVLAGLQETQYF.